This T cell receptor beta chain was identified during a study of prognosis after radiotherapy for stage I lung cancer. As for the study in general: The patients included fourteen who had newly diagnosed primary stage I lung tumors, along with roughly 5 others who had oligometastatic NSCLC after their primary tumor had been surgically resected.

The study amplified the TCR beta CDR3 region from genomic DNA. This amplification was carried out by two rounds of multiplex PCR. Primers were specific to each TRBV and TRBJ gene in first-round PCR. MiXCR, applied by TCRdb to the multiplex PCR reads, yields one record per CDR3 protein. The table includes 30,000 to 35,000 distinct CDR3 sequences, around 32% detected once. This clonotype was recorded at least ten times. Its specificity is not known. Study results and caveats: The median unique TCR clone count dropped from roughly 9,900 to 7,200 after stereotactic body radiation therapy. Differences in TRBV and TRBJ gene usage were reportedly observed between patients with and without metastases. Some TCR clones were expanded. Whether these clones were tumor-specific was not determined.

The sequencing used PBMCs, collected before or after stereotactic body radiation therapy (not recorded which). This TCR came from a donor aged 50 or older with non-small cell lung cancer.

CDR3 coding DNA: TGCAGTGCTAGAAGACGGTTAGACACCGGGGAGCTGTTTTTT. This sequence encodes CSARRRLDTGELFF. The rearrangement links TRBV20-1 to TRBJ2-2, with no clear D. The germline CDR1 and CDR2 sequences are DFQATT and SNEGSKA (reference sequence). With 2 bases removed from V and 3 bases from J, the gap between germline ends came to 10 bases. This CDR3 contains 14 residues.